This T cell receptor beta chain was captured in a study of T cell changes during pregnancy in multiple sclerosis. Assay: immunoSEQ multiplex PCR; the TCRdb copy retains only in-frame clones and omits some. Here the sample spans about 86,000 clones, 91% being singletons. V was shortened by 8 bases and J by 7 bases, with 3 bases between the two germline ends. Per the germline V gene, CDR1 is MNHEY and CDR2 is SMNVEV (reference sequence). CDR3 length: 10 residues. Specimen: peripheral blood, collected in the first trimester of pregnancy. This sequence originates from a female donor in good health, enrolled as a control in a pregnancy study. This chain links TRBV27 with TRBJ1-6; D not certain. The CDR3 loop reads CASLNSPLHF. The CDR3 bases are TGTGCCAGCCTAAATTCACCCCTCCACTTT.